This T cell receptor (beta chain) was sequenced in a study of shared clonotypes between healthy human individuals. Study observations and caveats: Apart from blood, nothing was sampled; tissue repertoires likely differ.

Assay used: immunoSEQ multiplex PCR; TCRdb lists only in-frame clones, some missing. The table shows approximately 1,000,000 clones, with approximately 80% occurring only once. V was shortened by 0 bases and J by 5 bases, with 17 bases between the two germline ends. The germline V gene encodes CDR1 SGHRS and CDR2 YFSETQ. This CDR3 has 16 residues. Comment on this clone: Antigen unknown.

The receptor was derived from a man aged 18 to 29 in good health. Some clones in this sample may be carry-over from other donors' samples. The sample comprised memory CD4+ T cells from PBMCs. Indicated subset: CD45RA-negative fraction. The V gene is TRBV5-1, the J gene TRBJ1-1; D remains unclear. CDR3 loop: CASSLAGFQVGTEAFF. The CDR3 DNA reads as TGCGCCAGCAGCTTGGCGGGGTTCCAGGTTGGAACTGAAGCTTTCTTT.